The clone carrying this T cell receptor beta chain was detected many times. No antigen is known for it. The data are from a study of Graves' ophthalmopathy and Graves' hyperthyroidism. Whole-study context: The authors collected peripheral blood at initial diagnosis, before any treatment. The study, taken as a whole, reports: With approximately 88% sensitivity and 81.08% specificity, a 13-signature model separated ophthalmopathy from stable hyperthyroidism. Detected in blood as well were most expanded thyroid clonotypes with frequency above 0.001.

Additional autoimmune diseases, uncontrolled infections, pregnancy or lactation disqualified patients. The CDR3 spans 15 residues. The V gene end was trimmed by 1 base and the J gene end by 3 bases; junction bases not matched to a gene: 2. The study amplified TCR beta CDR3 regions using RNA transcripts. Investigators did first-round RT-PCR with HTBI primers, then second-round multiplex PCR. Using its own MiXCR run on the multiplex PCR reads, TCRdb lists one record per CDR3 protein. This sample has about 500,000 distinct CDR3 sequences, with about an eighth found just once. The gene calls are TRBV12-3 or TRBV12-4 and TRBJ2-2; TRBD1 matches at 7 bases. Sequences were obtained from blood. The TCR originated in a woman in her twenties or thirties with Graves' ophthalmopathy. The CDR3 coding sequence is TGTGCCAGCAGTTTAGAGGGGGCTTACACCGGGGAGCTGTTTTTT. It encodes CASSLEGAYTGELFF.